This is a list of T cell receptor beta chains from one sample in a study of blood T cell repertoires in COVID-19. The method was immunoSEQ multiplex PCR; TCRdb's version includes in-frame clones alone and lacks a portion of them. The sample lists 55,000 to 80,000 clones, approximately 82% occurring once. Sequenced input: peripheral blood. The receptors were gathered from a human donor in a cohort sampled during active COVID-19. The CDR3 runs from the conserved cysteine through the conserved F or W. Fields, in order: CDR3 length, clone size, D gene, J gene, V gene, CDR3 protein, CDR3 DNA. A D gene is named only where the DNA matches it firmly. Only part of the rows carry a size: once, few, many, or a class if the clone is expanded.

15 | NA | NA | TRBJ1-5 | TRBV5-1 | CASSLGGRGNQPQHF | TGCGCCAGCAGCTTGGGAGGGAGGGGCAATCAGCCCCAGCATTTT
15 | NA | NA | TRBJ2-2 | TRBV6-6 | CASSSGAPNTGELFF | TGTGCCAGCAGTTCAGGGGCTCCGAACACCGGGGAGCTGTTTTTT
16 | NA | TRBD1 | TRBJ1-2 | TRBV5-1 | CASSFNPGTGSPGYTF | TGCGCCAGCAGCTTTAACCCCGGGACAGGGTCTCCTGGCTACACCTTC
13 | NA | NA | TRBJ1-3 | TRBV5-4 | CASSSGRGNTIYF | TGTGCCAGCAGCTCTGGGAGAGGAAACACCATATATTTT
13 | NA | NA | TRBJ1-4 | TRBV4-1 | CASSQGPNEKLFF | TGCGCCAGCAGCCAAGGGCCGAATGAAAAACTGTTTTTT
13 | few | TRBD2 | TRBJ2-7 | TRBV6-5 | CASGLVKGYEQYF | TGTGCCAGCGGACTAGTGAAAGGGTACGAGCAGTACTTC
13 | NA | TRBD1 | TRBJ1-5 | TRBV12-3/TRBV12-4 | CASSFRGYQPQHF | TGTGCCAGCAGTTTCAGGGGGTACCAGCCCCAGCATTTT
14 | few | NA | TRBJ2-3 | TRBV14 | CASSLLGISDTQYF | TGTGCCAGCAGCCTCCTAGGTATATCAGATACGCAGTATTTT
14 | NA | TRBD2 | TRBJ2-5 | TRBV5-6 | CASSLRGGMETQYF | TGTGCCAGCAGCTTGCGGGGGGGCATGGAGACCCAGTACTTC
15 | NA | NA | TRBJ2-5 | TRBV25-1 | CASSDGLTYQETQYF | TGTGCCAGCAGTGATGGACTAACGTACCAAGAGACCCAGTACTTC
16 | NA | TRBD2 | TRBJ2-2 | TRBV13 | CASSYGRLAVTGELFF | TGTGCCAGCAGCTACGGGAGACTAGCGGTCACCGGGGAGCTGTTTTTT
15 | NA | TRBD1 | TRBJ1-5 | TRBV5-5 | CASSSGQGASQPQHF | TGTGCCAGCAGCTCAGGACAGGGGGCCAGTCAGCCCCAGCATTTT
16 | once | NA | TRBJ1-1 | TRBV3-1/TRBV3-2 | CASSQDFSGVGTEAFF | TGTGCCAGCAGCCAAGATTTCTCCGGGGTCGGAACTGAAGCTTTCTTT
14 | NA | NA | TRBJ1-1 | TRBV19 | CASSIKLGGTEAFF | TGTGCCAGTAGTATAAAGTTAGGGGGCACTGAAGCTTTCTTT
17 | once | TRBD1 | TRBJ2-1 | TRBV19 | CASSIDRWGTGNNEQFF | TGTGCCAGTAGTATAGATCGGTGGGGGACAGGGAACAATGAGCAGTTCTTC
15 | NA | TRBD1 | TRBJ1-2 | TRBV4-1 | CASSHPTGGVYGYTF | TGCGCCAGCAGCCACCCGACAGGGGGGGTCTATGGCTACACCTTC
14 | NA | NA | TRBJ2-3 | TRBV12-1 | CASSLTLGADTQYF | TGTGCCAGCAGCTTGACTCTAGGGGCAGATACGCAGTATTTT
15 | NA | NA | TRBJ1-3 | TRBV5-1 | CASSLAGGSGNTIYF | TGCGCCAGCAGCTTGGCCGGGGGGTCCGGAAACACCATATATTTT
15 | NA | TRBD2 | TRBJ2-7 | TRBV5-1 | CASSWAGTSGLEQYF | TGCGCCAGCAGCTGGGCCGGGACTAGTGGCCTCGAGCAGTACTTC